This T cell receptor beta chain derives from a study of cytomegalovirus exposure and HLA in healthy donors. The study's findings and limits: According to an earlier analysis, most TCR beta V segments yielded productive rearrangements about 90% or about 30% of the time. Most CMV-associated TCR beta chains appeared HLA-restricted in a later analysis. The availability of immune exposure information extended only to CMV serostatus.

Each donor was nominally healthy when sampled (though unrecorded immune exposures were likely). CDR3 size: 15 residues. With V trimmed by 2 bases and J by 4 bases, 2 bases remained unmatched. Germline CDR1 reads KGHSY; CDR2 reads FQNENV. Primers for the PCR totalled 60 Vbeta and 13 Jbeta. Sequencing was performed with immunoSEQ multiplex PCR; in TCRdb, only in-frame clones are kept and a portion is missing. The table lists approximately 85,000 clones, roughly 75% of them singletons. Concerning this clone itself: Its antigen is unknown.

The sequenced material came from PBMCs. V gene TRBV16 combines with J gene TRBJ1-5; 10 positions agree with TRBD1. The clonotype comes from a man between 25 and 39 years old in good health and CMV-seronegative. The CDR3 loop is CASSQGTGVNQPQHF. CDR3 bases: TGTGCCAGCAGCCAAGGGACAGGGGTTAATCAGCCCCAGCATTTT.